Sequencing of this TCR beta chain was carried out in a study of neoadjuvant anti-PD-1 for oral cavity cancer. Study-wide context: Before surgery, most patients got three to four biweekly 3 mg/kg nivolumab doses. Patients without progression got a fourth dose around day 43.

In its sample, this clone was seen a few times. Some clones are missing from TCRdb's copy, which holds only in-frame ones; the method was immunoSEQ multiplex PCR. This repertoire shows about 14,000 clones, about 61% found once; its top ten account for roughly 2.3%. Deletions cut 4 bases from V and 8 bases from J, with 17 bases between. Germline lookup yields CDR1 SNHLY and CDR2 FYNNEI. This CDR3 contains 14 residues. Patients had newly diagnosed, untreated stage II-IVA oral cavity squamous cell carcinoma. Blood cells were analyzed directly, without culture or expansion. The clonotype originates from a person between 40 and 80 years old with oral cavity squamous cell carcinoma. This chain connects TRBV2 to TRBJ1-2; D possibly corresponds to TRBD1 (5 bases). This specimen was PBMCs, taken before nivolumab (anti-PD-1) treatment. Written as DNA, the CDR3 is TGTGCCAGCAGTGTGCGCACAGGAGGTGGGGGCTACACCTTC. It is translated as CASSVRTGGGGYTF. Together with reference TRBV2 and TRBJ1-2, the CDR3 gives the full variable domain: EPEVTQTPSHQVTQMGQEVILRCVPISNHLYFYWYRQILGQKVEFLVSFYNNEISEKSEIFDDQFSVERPDGSNFTLKIRSTKLEDSAMYFCASSVRTGGGGYTFGSGTRLTVV.